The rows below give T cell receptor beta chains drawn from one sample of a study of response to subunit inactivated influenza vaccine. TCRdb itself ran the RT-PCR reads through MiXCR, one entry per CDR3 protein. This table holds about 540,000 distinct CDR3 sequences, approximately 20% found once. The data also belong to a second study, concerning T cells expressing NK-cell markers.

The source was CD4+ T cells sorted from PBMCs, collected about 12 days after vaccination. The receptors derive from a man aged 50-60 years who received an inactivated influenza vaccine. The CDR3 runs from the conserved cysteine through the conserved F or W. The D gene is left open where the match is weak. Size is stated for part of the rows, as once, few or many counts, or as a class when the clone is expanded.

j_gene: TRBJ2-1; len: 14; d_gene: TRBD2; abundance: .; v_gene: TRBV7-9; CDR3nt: TGTGCCAGCAGCCTAGGAGCGGGAGTCCCCGAGCAGTTCTTC; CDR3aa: CASSLGAGVPEQFF
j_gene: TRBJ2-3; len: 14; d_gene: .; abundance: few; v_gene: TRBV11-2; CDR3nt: TGTGCCAGCAGCCCCACACGCGGTACAGATACGCAGTATTTT; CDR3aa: CASSPTRGTDTQYF
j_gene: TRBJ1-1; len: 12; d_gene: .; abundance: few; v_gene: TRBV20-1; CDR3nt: TGCAGTGCTAGAGCACAGGGTAGCGAAGCTTTCTTT; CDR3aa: CSARAQGSEAFF
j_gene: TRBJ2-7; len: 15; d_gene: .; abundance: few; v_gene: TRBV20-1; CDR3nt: TGCAGTGCTACTCTCCCGCCGGGCGTATCCTACGAGCAGTACTTC; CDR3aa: CSATLPPGVSYEQYF
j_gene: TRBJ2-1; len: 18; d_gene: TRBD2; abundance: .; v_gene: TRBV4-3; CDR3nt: TGCGCCAGCAGCCAAGATTGGGTGGGGCGGGAGAACTACAATGAGCAGTTCTTC; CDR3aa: CASSQDWVGRENYNEQFF
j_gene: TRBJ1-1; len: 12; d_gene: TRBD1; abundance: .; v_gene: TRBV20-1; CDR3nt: TGCAGTGCTTCCCACAGGGGAGGTGAAGCTTTCTTT; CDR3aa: CSASHRGGEAFF
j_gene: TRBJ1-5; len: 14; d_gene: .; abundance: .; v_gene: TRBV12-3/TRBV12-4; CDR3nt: TGTGCCAGCAGTTTGGGGACCTGGAATCAGCCCCAGCATTTT; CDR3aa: CASSLGTWNQPQHF
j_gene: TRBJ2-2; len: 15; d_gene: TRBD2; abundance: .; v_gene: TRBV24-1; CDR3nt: TGTGCCACCAGTGATAAACTAGCGGACACCGGGGAGCTGTTTTTT; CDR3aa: CATSDKLADTGELFF
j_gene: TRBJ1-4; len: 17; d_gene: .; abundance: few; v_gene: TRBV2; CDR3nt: TGTGCCAGCAGTCGCCTGGGGGTAGGGGCAACTAATGAAAAACTGTTTTTT; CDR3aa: CASSRLGVGATNEKLFF
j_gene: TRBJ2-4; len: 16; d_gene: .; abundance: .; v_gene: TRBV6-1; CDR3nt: TGTGCCAGCAGCCGGGCGGGGTCCCTAGCCAAAAACATTCAGTACTTC; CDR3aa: CASSRAGSLAKNIQYF
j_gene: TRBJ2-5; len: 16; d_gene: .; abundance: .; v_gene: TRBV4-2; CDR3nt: TGTGCCAGCAGCCCCGGGGCAGGAGGGCTGAAAGAGACCCAGTACTTC; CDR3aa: CASSPGAGGLKETQYF
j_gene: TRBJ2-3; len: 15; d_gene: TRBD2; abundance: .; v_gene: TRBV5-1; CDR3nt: TGCGCCAGCAGCTTGGCCGCGGGAGGGCCTGAGACGCAGTATTTT; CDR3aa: CASSLAAGGPETQYF
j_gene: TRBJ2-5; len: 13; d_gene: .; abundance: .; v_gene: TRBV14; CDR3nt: TGTGCCAGCGCTAGACCAGGGGATCAGACCCAGTACTTC; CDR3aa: CASARPGDQTQYF
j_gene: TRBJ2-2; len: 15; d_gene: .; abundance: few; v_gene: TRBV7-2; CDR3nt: TGTGCCAGCAGCTTAGGAATCTTTAACACCGGGGAGCTGTTTTTT; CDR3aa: CASSLGIFNTGELFF
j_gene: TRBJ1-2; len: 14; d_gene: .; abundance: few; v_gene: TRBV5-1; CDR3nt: TGCGCCAGCAGCCCGTCGCGACCTCGAAATGGCTACACCTTC; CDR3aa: CASSPSRPRNGYTF
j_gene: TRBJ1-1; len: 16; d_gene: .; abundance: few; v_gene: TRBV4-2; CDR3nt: TGTGCCAGCAGCCAAGAATCGGCCCCAAAGAACACTGAAGCTTTCTTT; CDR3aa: CASSQESAPKNTEAFF
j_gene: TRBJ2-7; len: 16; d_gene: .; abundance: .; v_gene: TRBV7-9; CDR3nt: TGTGCCAGCAGCGGAAAGACAGGGAGGAGCTCCTACGAGCAGTACTTC; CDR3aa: CASSGKTGRSSYEQYF
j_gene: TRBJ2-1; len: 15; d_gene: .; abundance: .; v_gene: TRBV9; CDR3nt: TGTGCCAGCAGCGTAGAGGGGACAACCTACAATGAGCAGTTCTTC; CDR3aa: CASSVEGTTYNEQFF
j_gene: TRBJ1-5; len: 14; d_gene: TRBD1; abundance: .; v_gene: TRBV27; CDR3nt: TGTGCCAGCAGTTTATCAGGGGGCGCATCCCCCCAGCATTTT; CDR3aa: CASSLSGGASPQHF
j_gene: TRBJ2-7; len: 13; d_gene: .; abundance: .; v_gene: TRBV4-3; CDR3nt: TGCGCCAGCAGCCATGAGGACGGCTACGAGCAGTACTTC; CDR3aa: CASSHEDGYEQYF
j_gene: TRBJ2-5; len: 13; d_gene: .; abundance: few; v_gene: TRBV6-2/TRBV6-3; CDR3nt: TGTGCCAGCAGTTCCGCTGGGCGAGAGACCCAGTACTTC; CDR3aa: CASSSAGRETQYF
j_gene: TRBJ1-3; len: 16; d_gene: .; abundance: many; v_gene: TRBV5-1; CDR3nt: TGCGCCAGCAGCTTGGAGCAGGCCTCCCGTGGAAACACCATATATTTT; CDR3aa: CASSLEQASRGNTIYF
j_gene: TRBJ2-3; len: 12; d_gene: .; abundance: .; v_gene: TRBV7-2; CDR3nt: TGTGCCAGCAGCGTCCCGTTGGATACGCAGTATTTT; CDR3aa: CASSVPLDTQYF
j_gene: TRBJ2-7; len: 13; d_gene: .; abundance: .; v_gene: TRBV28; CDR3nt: TGTGCCAGCAGTTCTGGCTTACGGGGAAGGCAGTACTTC; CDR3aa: CASSSGLRGRQYF